This T cell receptor (beta chain) was recovered during a study of CD8 T cells in ankylosing spondylitis. Regarding the study as a whole: Earlier authors reported some of these motif variants in reactive arthritis synovial fluid and blood. For ankylosing spondylitis blood, a TCR beta motif of several highly homologous variants appeared characteristic. The study looked at matched synovial fluid samples from ankylosing spondylitis patients. Disease-linked clones were reported to be significantly enriched there.

Points on this clonotype: Its antigen remains unknown.

Quantitative 5'-RACE with molecular barcodes was used to make the TCR beta libraries. A single record per CDR3 protein comes from TCRdb applying MiXCR to the 5' RACE reads. The sample includes more than 400,000 distinct CDR3 sequences, less than 6% of them seen just once. Trimming pared 0 bases from V and 0 bases from J, leaving 15 bases between. The germline V gene has CDR1 KGHSY and CDR2 FQNENV. The CDR3 runs 17 residues. The clonotype comes from a male donor with ankylosing spondylitis. The gene calls are TRBV16 and TRBJ2-7; D is unresolved. The material sequenced was blood, either unsorted or a sorted T cell fraction (not recorded which). This chain's CDR3 is CASSQSVADSYSYEQYF. The DNA of the CDR3 is TGTGCCAGCAGCCAATCTGTCGCAGACTCTTACTCCTACGAGCAGTACTTC. Variable domain in full (rest from reference TRBV16 and TRBJ2-7): GEEVAQTPKHLVRGEGQKAKLYCAPIKGHSYVFWYQQVLKNEFKFLISFQNENVFDETGMPKERFSAKCLPNSPCSLEIQATKLEDSAVYFCASSQSVADSYSYEQYFGPGTRLTVT.